This T cell receptor beta chain was identified in a study of T cells in Graves' hyperthyroidism and ophthalmopathy. RNA transcripts gave rise to amplified TCR beta CDR3 regions. During a first-round RT-PCR of the TCR CDR3, the HTBI primer set was used. TCRdb recomputed calls from the multiplex PCR reads with MiXCR, one row per CDR3 protein. The sample carries 390,000 or so distinct CDR3 sequences, around 15% recorded once. Turning to this clonotype: Its antigen remains unknown.

The study's findings and limits: Most thyroid clonotypes with frequency above 0.001 were detected in blood.

With 1 base removed from V and 6 bases from J, the gap between germline ends came to 10 bases. CDR3 length equals 13 residues. Germline assignment: CDR1 SEHNR and CDR2 FQNEAQ (reference sequence). This receptor was taken from a man in his late teens or twenties with Graves' ophthalmopathy. V is TRBV7-9 and J is TRBJ2-7; D is possibly TRBD2 (6 bases). Sequencing was done on a sample of blood. The CDR3 reads CASSLGGDFEQYF. The CDR3 bases are TGTGCCAGCAGCTTAGGGGGGGACTTCGAGCAGTACTTC.